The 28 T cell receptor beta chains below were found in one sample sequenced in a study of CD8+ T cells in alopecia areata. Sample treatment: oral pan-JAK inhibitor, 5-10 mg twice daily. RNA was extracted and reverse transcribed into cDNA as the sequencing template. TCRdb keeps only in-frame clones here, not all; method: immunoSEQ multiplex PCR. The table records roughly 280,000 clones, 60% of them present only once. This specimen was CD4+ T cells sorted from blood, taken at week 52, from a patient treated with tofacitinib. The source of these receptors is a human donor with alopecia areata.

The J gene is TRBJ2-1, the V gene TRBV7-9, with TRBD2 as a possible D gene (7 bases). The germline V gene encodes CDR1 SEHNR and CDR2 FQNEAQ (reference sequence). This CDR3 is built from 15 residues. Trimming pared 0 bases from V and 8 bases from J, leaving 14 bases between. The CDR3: CASSLAGGPGDEQFF. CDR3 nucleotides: TGTGCCAGCAGCTTAGCGGGGGGGCCAGGCGATGAGCAGTTCTTC.

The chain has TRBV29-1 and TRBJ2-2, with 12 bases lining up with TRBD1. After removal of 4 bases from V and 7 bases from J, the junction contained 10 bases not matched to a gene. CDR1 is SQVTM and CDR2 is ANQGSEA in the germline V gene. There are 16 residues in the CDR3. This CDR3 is CSVAPGTGGAGGELFF. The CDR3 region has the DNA TGCAGCGTTGCTCCCGGGACAGGGGGCGCGGGCGGGGAGCTGTTTTTT.

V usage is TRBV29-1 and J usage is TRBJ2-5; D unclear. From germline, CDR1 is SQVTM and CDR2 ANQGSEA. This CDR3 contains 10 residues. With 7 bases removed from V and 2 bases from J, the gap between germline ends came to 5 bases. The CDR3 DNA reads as TGCAGCGAGGGTCAAGAGACCCAGTACTTC. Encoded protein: CSEGQETQYF.

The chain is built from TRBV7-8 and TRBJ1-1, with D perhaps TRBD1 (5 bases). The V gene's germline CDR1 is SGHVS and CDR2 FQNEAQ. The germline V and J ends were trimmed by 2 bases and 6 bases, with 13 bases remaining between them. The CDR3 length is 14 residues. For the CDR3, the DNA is TGTGCCAGCAGCTTAATCCAGGGAGGGGCTGAAGCTTTCTTT. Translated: CASSLIQGGAEAFF. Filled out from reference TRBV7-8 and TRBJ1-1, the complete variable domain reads GAGVSQSPRYKVAKRGQDVALRCDPISGHVSLFWYQQALGQGPEFLTYFQNEAQLDKSGLPSDRFFAERPEGSVSTLKIQRTQQEDSAVYLCASSLIQGGAEAFFGQGTRLTVV.

The CDR3 DNA is TGTGCCATCAGCGCCGGGACTAGCGGGGGCCCTAACACCGGGGAGCTGTTTTTT. It encodes CAISAGTSGGPNTGELFF. V usage is TRBV10-3 and J usage is TRBJ2-2; TRBD2 aligns across 14 bases. This CDR3 spans 18 amino acids. Germline CDR1 ENHRY, CDR2 SYGVKD. V lost 6 bases, J lost 2 bases, and 8 bases stayed unmatched.

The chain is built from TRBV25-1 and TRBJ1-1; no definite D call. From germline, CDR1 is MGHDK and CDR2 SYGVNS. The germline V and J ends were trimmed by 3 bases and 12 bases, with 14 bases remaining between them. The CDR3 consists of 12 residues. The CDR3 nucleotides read TGTGCCAGCAGTGAGACGGTCGGAGGGACTTTCTTT. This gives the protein CASSETVGGTFF. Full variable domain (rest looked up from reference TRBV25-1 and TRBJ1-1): EADIYQTPRYLVIGTGKKITLECSQTMGHDKMYWYQQDPGMELHLIHYSYGVNSTEKGDLSSESTVSRIRTEHFPLTLESARPSHTSQYLCASSETVGGTFFGQGTRLTVV.

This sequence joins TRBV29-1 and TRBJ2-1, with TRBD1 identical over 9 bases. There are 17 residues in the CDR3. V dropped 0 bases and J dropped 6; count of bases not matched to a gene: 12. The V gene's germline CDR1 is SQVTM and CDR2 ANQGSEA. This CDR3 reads CSVEDRRDRVFGNEQFF. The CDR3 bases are TGCAGCGTTGAAGATCGGCGGGACAGGGTCTTTGGCAATGAGCAGTTCTTC.

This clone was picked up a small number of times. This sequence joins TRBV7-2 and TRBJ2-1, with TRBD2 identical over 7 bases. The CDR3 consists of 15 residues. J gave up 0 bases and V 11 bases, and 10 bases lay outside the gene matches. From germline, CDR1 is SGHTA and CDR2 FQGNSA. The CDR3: CAWSLGGGSYNEQFF. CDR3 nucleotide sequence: TGTGCCTGGTCGTTGGGCGGGGGCTCCTACAATGAGCAGTTCTTC. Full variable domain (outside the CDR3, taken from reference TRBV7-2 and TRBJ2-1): GAGVSQSPSNKVTEKGKDVELRCDPISGHTALYWYRQSLGQGLEFLIYFQGNSAPDKSGLPSDRFSAERTGGSVSTLTIQRTQQEDSAVYLCAWSLGGGSYNEQFFGPGTRLTVL.

CDR3 loop: CASSLFGAETQYF. The CDR3 DNA reads as TGTGCCAGCAGCTTATTCGGGGCAGAGACCCAGTACTTC. This chain uses TRBV7-3 with TRBJ2-5; either TRBD1 or TRBD2 may fit D (5 bases each). Trimming pared 2 bases from V and 4 bases from J, leaving 8 bases between. Germline values: CDR1 SGHTA, CDR2 FQGTGA. The CDR3 runs 13 residues.

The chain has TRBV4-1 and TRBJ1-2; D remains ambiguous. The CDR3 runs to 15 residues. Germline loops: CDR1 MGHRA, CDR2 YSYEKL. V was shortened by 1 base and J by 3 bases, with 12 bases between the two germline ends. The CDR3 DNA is TGCGCCAGCAGCCAAGTTTTAAGGCAGGACTATGGCTACACCTTC. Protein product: CASSQVLRQDYGYTF.

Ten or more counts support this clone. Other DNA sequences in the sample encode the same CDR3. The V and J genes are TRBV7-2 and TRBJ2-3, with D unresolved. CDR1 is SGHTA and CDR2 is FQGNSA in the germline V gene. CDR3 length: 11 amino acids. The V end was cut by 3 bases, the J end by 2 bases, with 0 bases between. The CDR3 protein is CASSFTDTQYF. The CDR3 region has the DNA TGTGCCAGCAGCTTCACAGATACGCAGTATTTT.

CDR3: CASKGPGGFEAFF. CDR3 bases: TGTGCCAGCAAAGGCCCAGGGGGCTTTGAAGCTTTCTTT. The chain couples TRBV27 to TRBJ1-1; 8 positions agree with TRBD1. The germline gives CDR1 MNHEY, CDR2 SMNVEV (reference sequence). CDR3 length: 13 residues. The V segment lost 7 bases and the J segment 7 bases; nucleotides outside the gene matches: 8.

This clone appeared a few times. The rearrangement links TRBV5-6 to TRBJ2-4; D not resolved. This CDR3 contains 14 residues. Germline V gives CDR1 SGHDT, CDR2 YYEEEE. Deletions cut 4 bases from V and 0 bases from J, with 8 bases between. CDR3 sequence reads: CASSPGVAKNIQYF. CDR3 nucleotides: TGTGCCAGCAGCCCCGGCGTAGCCAAAAACATTCAGTACTTC.

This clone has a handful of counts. Here the CDR3 DNA reads TGTGCCAGCTCACCACAGGGGCTTCCCTACAATGAGCAGTTCTTC. This gives the protein CASSPQGLPYNEQFF. The genes are TRBV18 and TRBJ2-1, with D tentatively TRBD1 (5 bases). Germline loops: CDR1 KGHSH, CDR2 LQKENI. The CDR3 runs to 15 residues. The V end was cut by 1 base, the J end by 2 bases, with 9 bases between.

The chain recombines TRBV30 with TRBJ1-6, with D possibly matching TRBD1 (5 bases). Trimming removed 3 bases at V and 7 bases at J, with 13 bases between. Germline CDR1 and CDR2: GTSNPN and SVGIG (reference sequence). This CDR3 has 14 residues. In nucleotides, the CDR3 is TGTGCCTGGAGATTGGGGGATCGGAATTCACCCCTCCACTTT. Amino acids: CAWRLGDRNSPLHF.

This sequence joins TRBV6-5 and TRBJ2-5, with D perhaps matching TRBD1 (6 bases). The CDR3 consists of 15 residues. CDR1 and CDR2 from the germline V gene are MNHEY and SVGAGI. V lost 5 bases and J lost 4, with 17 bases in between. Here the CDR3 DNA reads TGTGCCAGCAGTCCTCGACAGGCCCTCGGAGAGACCCAGTACTTC. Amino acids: CASSPRQALGETQYF.

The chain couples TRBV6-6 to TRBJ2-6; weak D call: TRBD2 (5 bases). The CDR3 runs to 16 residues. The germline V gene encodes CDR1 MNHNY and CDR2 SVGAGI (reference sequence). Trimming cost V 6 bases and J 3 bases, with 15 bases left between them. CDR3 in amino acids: CASSNYGGDGANVLTF. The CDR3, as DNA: TGTGCCAGCAGCAATTACGGAGGAGATGGGGCCAACGTCCTGACTTTC.

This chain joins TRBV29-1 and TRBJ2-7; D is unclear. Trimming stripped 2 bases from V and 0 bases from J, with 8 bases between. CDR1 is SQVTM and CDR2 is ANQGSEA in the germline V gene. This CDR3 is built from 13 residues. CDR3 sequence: CSVESRSSYEQYF. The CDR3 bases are TGCAGCGTTGAATCTAGGAGCTCCTACGAGCAGTACTTC.

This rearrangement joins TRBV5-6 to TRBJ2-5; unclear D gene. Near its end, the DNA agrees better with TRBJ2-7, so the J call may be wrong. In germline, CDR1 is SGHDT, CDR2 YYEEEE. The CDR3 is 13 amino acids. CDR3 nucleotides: TGTGCCAGCAGCAGGGTCCCGTCCTACGAGCAGTACTTC. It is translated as CASSRVPSYEQYF.

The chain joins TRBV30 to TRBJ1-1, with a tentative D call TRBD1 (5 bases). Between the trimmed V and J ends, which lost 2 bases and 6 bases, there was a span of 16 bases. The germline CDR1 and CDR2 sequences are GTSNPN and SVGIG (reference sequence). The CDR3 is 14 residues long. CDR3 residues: CAWSRAGRSAEAFF. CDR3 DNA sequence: TGTGCCTGGAGTAGGGCAGGGCGGAGTGCTGAAGCTTTCTTT. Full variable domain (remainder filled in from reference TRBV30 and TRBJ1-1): SQTIHQWPATLVQPVGSPLSLECTVEGTSNPNLYWYRQAAGRGLQLLFYSVGIGQISSEVPQNLSASRPQDRQFILSSKKLLLSDSGFYLCAWSRAGRSAEAFFGQGTRLTVV.

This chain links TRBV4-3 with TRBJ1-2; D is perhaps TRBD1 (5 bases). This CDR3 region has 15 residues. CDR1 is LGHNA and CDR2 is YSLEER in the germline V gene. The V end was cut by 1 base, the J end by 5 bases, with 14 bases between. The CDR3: CASSQVLGRIYGYTF. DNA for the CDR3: TGCGCCAGCAGCCAAGTCTTGGGACGGATTTATGGCTACACCTTC.

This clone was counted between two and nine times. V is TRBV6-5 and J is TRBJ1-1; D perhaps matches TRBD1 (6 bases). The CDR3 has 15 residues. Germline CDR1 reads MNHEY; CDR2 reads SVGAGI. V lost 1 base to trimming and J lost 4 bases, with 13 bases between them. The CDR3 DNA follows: TGTGCCAGCAGTTACTGGGCAGGGGAGGGCACTGAAGCTTTCTTT. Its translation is CASSYWAGEGTEAFF.

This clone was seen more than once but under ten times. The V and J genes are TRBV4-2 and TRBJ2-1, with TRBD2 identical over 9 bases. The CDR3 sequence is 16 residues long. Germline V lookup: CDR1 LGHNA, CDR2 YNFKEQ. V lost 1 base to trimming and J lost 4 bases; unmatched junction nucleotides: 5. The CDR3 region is CASSQVGSGGYNEQFF. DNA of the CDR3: TGTGCCAGCAGCCAAGTCGGCAGCGGGGGGTACAATGAGCAGTTCTTC.

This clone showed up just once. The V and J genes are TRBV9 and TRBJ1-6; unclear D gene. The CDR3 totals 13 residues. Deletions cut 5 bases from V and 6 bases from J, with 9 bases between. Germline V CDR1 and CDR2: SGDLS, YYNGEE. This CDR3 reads CASRPSGNSPLHF. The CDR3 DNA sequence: TGTGCCAGCAGGCCATCGGGTAATTCACCCCTCCACTTT. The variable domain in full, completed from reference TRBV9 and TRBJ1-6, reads DSGVTQTPKHLITATGQRVTLRCSPRSGDLSVYWYQQSLDQGLQFLIQYYNGEERAKGNILERFSAQQFPDLHSELNLSSLELGDSALYFCASRPSGNSPLHFGNGTRLTVT.

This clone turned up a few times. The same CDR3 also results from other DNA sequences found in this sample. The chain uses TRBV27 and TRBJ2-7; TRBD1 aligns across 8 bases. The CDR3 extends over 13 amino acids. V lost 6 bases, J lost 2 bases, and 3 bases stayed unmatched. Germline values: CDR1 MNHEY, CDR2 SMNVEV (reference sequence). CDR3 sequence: CASSPDRAYEQYF. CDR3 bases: TGTGCCAGCAGCCCGGACAGGGCCTACGAGCAGTACTTC.

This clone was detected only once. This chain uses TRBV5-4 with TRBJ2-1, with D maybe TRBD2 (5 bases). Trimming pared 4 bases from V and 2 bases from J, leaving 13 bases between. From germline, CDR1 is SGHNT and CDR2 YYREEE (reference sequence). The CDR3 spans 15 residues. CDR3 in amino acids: CASSDQRNPYNEQFF. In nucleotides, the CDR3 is TGTGCCAGCAGCGACCAGCGGAACCCCTACAATGAGCAGTTCTTC.

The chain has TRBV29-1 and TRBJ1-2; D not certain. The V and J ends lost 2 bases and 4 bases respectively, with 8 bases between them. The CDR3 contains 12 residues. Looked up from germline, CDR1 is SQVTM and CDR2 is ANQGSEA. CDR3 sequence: CSVESGGYGYTF. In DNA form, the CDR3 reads TGCAGCGTTGAATCCGGAGGCTATGGCTACACCTTC.

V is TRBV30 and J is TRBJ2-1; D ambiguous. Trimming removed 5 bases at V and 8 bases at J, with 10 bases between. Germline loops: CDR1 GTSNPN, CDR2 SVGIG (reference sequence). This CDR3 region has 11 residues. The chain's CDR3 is CAWGPEHEQFF. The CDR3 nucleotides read TGTGCCTGGGGACCCGAACATGAGCAGTTCTTC.